This T cell receptor (beta chain) was observed in a study of cytomegalovirus exposure and HLA in healthy donors. Whole-study findings and limits: In vitro testing confirmed a few CMV-associated chains as specific for CMV antigens.

After removal of 5 bases from V and 4 bases from J, the junction contained 9 bases not matched to a gene. Per germline, CDR1 SGHAT and CDR2 FQNNGV. This CDR3 has 15 amino acids. The PCR used 60 Vbeta and 13 Jbeta primers. Produced via immunoSEQ multiplex PCR; TCRdb's table is partial and in-frame only. This table has under 200,000 clones, roughly 80% appearing once. A remark on this clone: Its antigen is unidentified.

This chain uses TRBV11-2 with TRBJ2-7, with 9 positions matching TRBD2. The sample consisted of PBMCs. This receptor was obtained from a girl under 18 in good health and CMV-seropositive. CDR3 in amino acids: CASSPSGAYPYEQYF. The CDR3 DNA follows: TGTGCCAGCAGCCCTAGCGGGGCCTACCCATACGAGCAGTACTTC.